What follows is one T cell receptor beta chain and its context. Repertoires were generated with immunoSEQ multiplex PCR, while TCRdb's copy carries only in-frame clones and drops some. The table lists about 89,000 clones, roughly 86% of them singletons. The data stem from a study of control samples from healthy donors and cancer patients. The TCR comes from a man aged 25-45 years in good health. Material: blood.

CDR3 sequence: CASSGAANYGYTF. In DNA form, the CDR3 reads TGCGCCAGCAGCGGGGCGGCCAACTATGGCTACACCTTC. This chain connects TRBV4-1 to TRBJ1-2; possible D gene TRBD1, 5 bases. This CDR3 is built from 13 residues. V was clipped by 5 bases and J by 2 bases, with 9 bases between them. In germline, CDR1 is MGHRA, CDR2 YSYEKL.